These 4 T cell receptor beta chains were all obtained from the same sample, sequenced in a study of blood T cell repertoires in COVID-19. Assay used: immunoSEQ multiplex PCR; TCRdb lists only in-frame clones, some missing. The sample has over 600,000 clones; 75% to 90% are singletons. Specimen: peripheral blood. These receptors all come from a woman under 30 with acute or convalescent COVID-19.

The chain recombines TRBV28 with TRBJ2-7; the match to TRBD1 covers 7 bases. V dropped 4 bases and J dropped 7; count of bases not matched to a gene: 10. Looked up from germline, CDR1 is MDHEN and CDR2 is SYDVKM. The CDR3 runs 14 residues. This chain's CDR3 is CASSSTGILGEQYF. The CDR3 bases are TGTGCCAGCAGTTCGACAGGGATTTTGGGTGAGCAGTACTTC.

V is TRBV30 and J is TRBJ2-1; possibly TRBD2 for D (5 bases). Per germline, CDR1 GTSNPN and CDR2 SVGIG (reference sequence). V was pared by 0 bases and J by 8 bases, with 17 bases between. The CDR3 totals 15 residues. DNA for the CDR3: TGTGCCTGGAGTGTACGGCTAGCCCCGAGCTATGAGCAGTTCTTC. This encodes CAWSVRLAPSYEQFF.

The chain uses TRBV24-1 and TRBJ2-3, with TRBD1 identical over 11 bases. The CDR3 has 17 residues. V lost 4 bases to trimming and J lost 4 bases; unmatched junction nucleotides: 9. Germline values: CDR1 KGHDR, CDR2 SFDVKD. The CDR3, as DNA: TGTGCCACCAGTGACCCTCCGGGACAGGGGGATCCAGATACGCAGTATTTT. Translation: CATSDPPGQGDPDTQYF.

The V gene is TRBV10-3, the J gene TRBJ1-1; 7 nucleotides agree with TRBD1. The V segment lost 4 bases and the J segment 4 bases; nucleotides outside the gene matches: 3. In germline, CDR1 is ENHRY, CDR2 SYGVKD. The CDR3 sequence is 13 residues long. CDR3 region: CAISAYRGTEAFF. CDR3 DNA sequence: TGTGCCATCAGTGCCTACAGGGGCACTGAAGCTTTCTTT.